This paragraph covers one T cell receptor beta chain sequence. Germline V gene lookup returns CDR1 ENHRY and CDR2 SYGVKD. CDR3 size: 13 residues. Trimming took 0 bases from V and 16 from J, leaving 16 bases between them. This entry belongs to a study of control samples from healthy donors and cancer patients. Clones were read by immunoSEQ multiplex PCR, and TCRdb kept only the in-frame ones, dropping some. The sample yields tens of thousands of clones, around 83% seen once. This chain joins TRBV10-3 and TRBJ2-4; perhaps TRBD1 as D (5 bases). The sample was PBMCs. This sequence originates from a man in his sixties with head and neck cancer. The CDR3: CAISESLTDSKYF. In DNA form, the CDR3 reads TGTGCCATCAGTGAGTCGTTGACAGATTCGAAATACTTC.